This is a list of T cell receptor beta chains from one sample in a study of T-cell memory formation after mild COVID-19. In TCRdb, the 5' RACE reads were re-called with MiXCR into one record per CDR3 protein. The data contain approximately 450,000 distinct CDR3 sequences, 18% of them singletons. What was sequenced was PBMCs or a T cell subset sorted from them (not recorded which). The receptors come from an adult woman who had mild COVID-19 (a few samples of this study predate the infection). Cell type and time point are not known. The CDR3 runs from the conserved cysteine through the conserved F or W. A D gene is named only where the DNA matches it firmly. Clone size is given for some rows only: seen once, a few or many times, or a class if the clone is expanded.

TRBJ1-5 NA NA TRBV7-8 TGTGCCAGCAGCTTCTTATCGACAGACAATCAGCCCCAGCATTTT CASSFLSTDNQPQHF
TRBJ1-2 NA NA TRBV7-2 TGTGCCAGCAGCTGGGCTCGGGGGCAGGGCGGCTACACCTTC CASSWARGQGGYTF
TRBJ1-1 NA NA TRBV7-2 TGTGCCAGCAGCCCGCGGGTCGCCCTGAACACTGAAGCTTTCTTT CASSPRVALNTEAFF
TRBJ2-1 TRBD2 few TRBV4-2 TGTGCCAGCAGCCAAGTGGTAGCGGGGGGTTTCGGTGAGCAGTTCTTC CASSQVVAGGFGEQFF
TRBJ1-4 TRBD1 NA TRBV12-3/TRBV12-4 TGTGCCAGCAGTTTTACCCAGGGGGGTGAAAAACTGTTTTTT CASSFTQGGEKLFF
TRBJ1-1 NA few TRBV5-1 TGCGCCAGCAGCTCCGGGGGTGACACTGAAGCTTTCTTT CASSSGGDTEAFF
TRBJ1-2 NA few TRBV20-1 TGCAGTGCTCCCGGACAGCTATATGGCTACACCTTC CSAPGQLYGYTF
TRBJ1-1 NA NA TRBV7-9 TGTGCCAGCAGCTTAGCGCTGACCGTTGAAGCTTTCTTT CASSLALTVEAFF
TRBJ2-7 TRBD1 few TRBV4-2 TGTGCCAGCAGCCAGGAGACTGACAGGGCTAGCTCCTACGAGCAGTACTTC CASSQETDRASSYEQYF
TRBJ1-3 NA NA TRBV5-1 TGCGCCAGCAGCCCTTCCCGGGGGGTTTCTGGAAACACCATATATTTT CASSPSRGVSGNTIYF
TRBJ1-1 TRBD1 NA TRBV29-1 TGCAGCGTTGGAGGCCTCGGGACAGAGAACACTGAAGCTTTCTTT CSVGGLGTENTEAFF
TRBJ1-2 NA many TRBV20-1 TGCAGTGCTAGAGAGAGAGGGGCAAACTATGGCTACACCTTC CSARERGANYGYTF
TRBJ2-2 NA many TRBV7-2 TGTGCCAGCAGCTTAAGGCGGGGCGCGAACACCGGGGAGCTGTTTTTT CASSLRRGANTGELFF
TRBJ2-1 NA few TRBV12-3/TRBV12-4 TGTGCCAGCAGTGCTACTTGGGACAGCCCAGGGGGGCAGCAGTTCTTC CASSATWDSPGGQQFF
TRBJ1-2 NA NA TRBV20-1 TGCAGTGCTAGAGATGTGGGGGGACCCAGGACGGGCTACACCTTC CSARDVGGPRTGYTF
TRBJ2-1 TRBD2 many TRBV4-2 TGTGCCAGCAGCCAATCCGGGACTAGCGGGAGCGATGAGCAGTTCTTC CASSQSGTSGSDEQFF
TRBJ1-2 NA NA TRBV7-2 TGTGCCAGCAGCTCCCTCGCCCGGGCCTCTGGCTACACCTTC CASSSLARASGYTF
TRBJ1-6 TRBD1 NA TRBV12-3/TRBV12-4 TGTGCCAGCTCCACAGGGGTCCCTGGTTCACCCCTCCACTTT CASSTGVPGSPLHF
TRBJ2-5 NA NA TRBV5-4 TGTGCCAGCAGCGAACGGGACAACCAGAGGGAGACCCAGTACTTC CASSERDNQRETQYF
TRBJ2-1 NA NA TRBV6-1 TGTGCCAGCAGTGATCGAATTCCCTACAATGAGCAGTTCTTC CASSDRIPYNEQFF
TRBJ2-7 TRBD2 few TRBV7-8 TGTGCCAGCAGCTTCTCCGGACTAGGCATCGGGGAGCAGTACTTC CASSFSGLGIGEQYF
TRBJ2-1 TRBD2 few TRBV12-3/TRBV12-4 TGTGCCAGCAGTTCACTAGCGGGCCGCTACAATGAGCAGTTCTTC CASSSLAGRYNEQFF
TRBJ2-7 TRBD2 NA TRBV20-1 TGCAGTGCTAGGAATAGCGGGAGCTACCCCTACGAGCAGTACTTC CSARNSGSYPYEQYF
TRBJ2-1 NA many TRBV5-4 TGTGCCAGCAGCCGGGAGGGGGCCGGAAATGAGCAGTTCTTC CASSREGAGNEQFF
TRBJ2-1 NA many TRBV7-9 TGTGCCAGCAGCTTATGGGGTGAGCAGTTCTTC CASSLWGEQFF
TRBJ2-3 TRBD2 NA TRBV9 TGTGCCAGCAGCCCCCGAGCGGGGTCTAGCACAGATACGCAGTATTTT CASSPRAGSSTDTQYF
TRBJ2-7 TRBD2 NA TRBV5-1 TGCGCCAGCAGCTTTACTAGCGGGGGGAACAACGAGCAGTACTTC CASSFTSGGNNEQYF
TRBJ1-3 TRBD1 NA TRBV30 TGTGCCTGGGAGAGACAGGGGGCGGGAAACACCATATATTTT CAWERQGAGNTIYF
TRBJ2-7 TRBD1 NA TRBV11-2 TGTGCCAGCAGCCGTAGCCCATCCGGGACAGACCTATCCTACGAGCAGTACTTC CASSRSPSGTDLSYEQYF
TRBJ1-2 TRBD1 few TRBV4-3 TGCGCCAGCAGCCAAGGACGGACAGGGTACTATGGCTACACCTTC CASSQGRTGYYGYTF
TRBJ2-1 TRBD1 NA TRBV27 TGTGCCGTCCTTTCGGGACAGGGGGCTCTGACATACAATGAGCAGTTCTTC CAVLSGQGALTYNEQFF
TRBJ2-1 NA few TRBV5-1 TGCGCCAGCAGCTCACTAGCCGACTCTTTCAATGAGCAGTTCTTC CASSSLADSFNEQFF
TRBJ2-6 NA NA TRBV3-1 TGTGCCAGCAGCCAGCCATCTGGGGCCAACGTCCTGACTTTC CASSQPSGANVLTF
TRBJ2-3 NA NA TRBV27 TGTGCCACCAGGGGTAGTAACTCAGATACGCAGTATTTT CATRGSNSDTQYF
TRBJ2-1 TRBD2 few TRBV24-1 TGTGCCACCAGACCGAGCGGGAGATCTCTGGCTGAGCAGTTCTTC CATRPSGRSLAEQFF
TRBJ2-5 TRBD1 NA TRBV6-5 TGTGCCAGCAGGCCCGGGACAGGGGCTGTTCGGACCCAGTACTTC CASRPGTGAVRTQYF
TRBJ2-5 TRBD1 NA TRBV12-3/TRBV12-4 TGTGCCAGCAGTTCCTACAGGGGGTTGGAAGAGACCCAGTACTTC CASSSYRGLEETQYF
TRBJ2-5 TRBD2 few TRBV9 TGTGCCAGCAGCGTGGGGAGGGGTCGGCAAGAGACCCAGTACTTC CASSVGRGRQETQYF
TRBJ2-1 TRBD2 few TRBV4-1 TGCGCCAGCAGCCAGAGAGCGGGGGGGCCCGCCAATGAGCAGTTCTTC CASSQRAGGPANEQFF